This T cell receptor beta chain was captured in a study of blood T cell repertoires in COVID-19. Overall study context: Sample material is recorded as cDNA or gDNA derived from T cells, B-cell-depleted T cells, or PBMCs.

Trimming pared 4 bases from V and 6 bases from J, leaving 28 bases between. Germline V gene lookup returns CDR1 SGHKS and CDR2 YYEKEE (reference sequence). The CDR3 has 18 amino acids. Original processing methods: Estimation of nucleated cell counts was performed using reference gene primer amplification. TCRdb keeps only in-frame clones here, not all; method: immunoSEQ multiplex PCR. From that table come the V and J calls and clone size; the DNA was used to work out D and trimming. Of about 200,000 clones listed, roughly 90% were seen once; the top ten hold around 1.7%. The sample was peripheral blood. The V and J genes are TRBV5-5 and TRBJ1-2, with TRBD1 as a possible D gene (5 bases). This TCR came from a man aged 18 to 29 with active or convalescent COVID-19. CDR3 residues: CASSPTVTPSTSLNGYTF. The CDR3 DNA is TGTGCCAGCAGCCCGACAGTAACCCCCTCAACGAGCCTTAATGGCTACACCTTC.